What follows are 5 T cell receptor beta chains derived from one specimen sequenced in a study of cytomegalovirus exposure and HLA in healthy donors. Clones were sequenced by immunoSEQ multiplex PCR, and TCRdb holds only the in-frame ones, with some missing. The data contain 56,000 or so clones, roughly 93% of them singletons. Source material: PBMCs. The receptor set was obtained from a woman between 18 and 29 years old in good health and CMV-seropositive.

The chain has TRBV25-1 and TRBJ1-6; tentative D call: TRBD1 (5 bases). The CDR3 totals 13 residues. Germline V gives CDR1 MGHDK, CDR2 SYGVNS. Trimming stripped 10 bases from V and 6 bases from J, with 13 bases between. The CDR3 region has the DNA TGTGCCATCCAGGGAAAGGGTAATTCACCCCTCCACTTT. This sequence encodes CAIQGKGNSPLHF.

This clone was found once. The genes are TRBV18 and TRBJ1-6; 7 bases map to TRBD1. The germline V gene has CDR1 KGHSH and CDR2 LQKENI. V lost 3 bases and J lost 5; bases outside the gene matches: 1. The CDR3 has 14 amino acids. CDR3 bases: TGTGCCAGCTCACCGGACAGGAATAATTCACCCCTCCACTTT. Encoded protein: CASSPDRNNSPLHF.

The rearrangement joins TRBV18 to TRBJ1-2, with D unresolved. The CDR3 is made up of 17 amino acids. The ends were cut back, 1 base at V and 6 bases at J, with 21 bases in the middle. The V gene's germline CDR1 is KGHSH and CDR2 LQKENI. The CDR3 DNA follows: TGTGCCAGCTCACCACAGGTTGCAGGCCGGGAAGGAAATGGCTACACCTTC. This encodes CASSPQVAGREGNGYTF.

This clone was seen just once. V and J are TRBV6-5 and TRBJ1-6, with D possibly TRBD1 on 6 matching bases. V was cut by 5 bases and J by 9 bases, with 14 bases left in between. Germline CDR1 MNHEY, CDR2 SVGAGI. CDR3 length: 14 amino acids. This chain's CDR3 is CASSLQGPGSPLHF. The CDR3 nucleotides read TGTGCCAGCAGTCTCCAGGGGCCTGGTTCACCCCTCCACTTT.

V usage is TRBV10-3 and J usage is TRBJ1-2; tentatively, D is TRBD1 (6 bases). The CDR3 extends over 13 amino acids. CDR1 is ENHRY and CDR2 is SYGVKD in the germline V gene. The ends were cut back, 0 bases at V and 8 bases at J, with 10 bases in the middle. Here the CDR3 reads CAISESPGDGYTF. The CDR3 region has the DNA TGTGCCATCAGTGAGTCGCCAGGGGACGGCTACACCTTC.